The rows below give T cell receptor beta chains drawn from one sample of a study of blood T cell repertoires in COVID-19. Data came from immunoSEQ multiplex PCR; TCRdb stores just in-frame clones and leaves some out. This table has about 15,000 clones, 60% to 85% appearing once. Sequenced sample: peripheral blood. All receptors derive from a man in his sixties with acute or convalescent COVID-19. The CDR3 runs from the conserved cysteine through the conserved F or W. The D gene is left open where the match is weak. Part of the rows lack a size; the others show once, few, many or a class for expanded clones.

TRBJ1-2	TRBV7-9	-	-	CASSLDAGAGGYTF	TGTGCCAGCAGCTTAGATGCGGGGGCAGGAGGCTACACCTTC
TRBJ1-5	TRBV29-1	TRBD1	-	CSVAGTDNQPQHF	TGCAGCGTCGCCGGGACAGATAATCAGCCCCAGCATTTT
TRBJ2-1	TRBV10-3	TRBD2	-	CAISDGKREYNEQFF	TGTGCCATCAGTGACGGGAAGCGGGAATACAATGAGCAGTTCTTC
TRBJ2-7	TRBV19	TRBD2	-	CASEGLAGGEQYF	TGTGCCAGTGAAGGACTAGCGGGGGGTGAGCAGTACTTC
TRBJ2-3	TRBV14	-	-	CASTRGGTDTQYF	TGTGCCAGCACCCGGGGAGGCACAGATACGCAGTATTTT
TRBJ1-5	TRBV5-5	-	-	CASSLRGDSNQPQHF	TGTGCCAGCAGCTTACGCGGGGATAGCAATCAGCCCCAGCATTTT
TRBJ1-6	TRBV2	-	-	CASRRLELMDSPLHF	TGTGCCAGCAGGCGACTAGAACTTATGGATTCACCCCTCCACTTT
TRBJ2-1	TRBV7-9	TRBD2	-	CASSLALAEGNEQFF	TGTGCCAGCAGCTTAGCACTAGCGGAGGGGAATGAGCAGTTCTTC
TRBJ2-1	TRBV5-1	-	-	CASSFGQAGNEQFF	TGCGCCAGCAGCTTTGGGCAGGCGGGCAATGAGCAGTTCTTC
TRBJ2-1	TRBV19	TRBD2	-	CASSITTLAAYNEQFF	TGTGCCAGTAGTATAACTACCCTAGCGGCCTACAATGAGCAGTTCTTC
TRBJ2-2	TRBV19	-	-	CASDLGRGRTGELFF	TGTGCCAGCGACCTGGGGCGGGGACGCACCGGGGAGCTGTTTTTT
TRBJ1-5	TRBV20-1	-	-	CSASRGNQPQHF	TGCAGTGCTAGTAGAGGCAATCAGCCCCAGCATTTT
TRBJ2-3	TRBV6-4	TRBD2	-	CASSASGGADTQYF	TGTGCCAGCAGTGCTAGCGGGGGGGCAGATACGCAGTATTTT
TRBJ2-1	TRBV18	TRBD2	-	CASSLTGTSGGNEQFF	TGTGCCAGCTCACTCACCGGGACTAGCGGGGGGAATGAGCAGTTCTTC
TRBJ1-1	TRBV5-1	-	few	CASSLDAGNTEAFF	TGCGCCAGCAGCTTGGATGCGGGGAACACTGAAGCTTTCTTT
TRBJ2-3	TRBV7-3	-	-	CASSLAFGGLTDTQYF	TGTGCCAGCAGCTTAGCTTTCGGGGGGCTGACAGATACGCAGTATTTT
TRBJ1-2	TRBV28	-	-	CASSLLQGSYTF	TGTGCCAGCAGTTTATTACAGGGAAGCTACACCTTC
TRBJ2-4	TRBV18	TRBD2	-	CASSPGLAGAEVIQYF	TGTGCCAGCTCCCCGGGGCTAGCGGGGGCAGAGGTCATTCAGTACTTC
TRBJ2-7	TRBV4-3	TRBD1	-	CASSQDLGTGALYEQYF	TGCGCCAGCAGCCAAGACTTGGGGACAGGGGCCCTCTACGAGCAGTACTTC
TRBJ1-5	TRBV19	TRBD1	once	CASRGRGDVGNQPQHF	TGTGCCAGTAGGGGCAGGGGGGACGTAGGCAATCAGCCCCAGCATTTT
TRBJ1-1	TRBV6-5	-	-	CASSPGDTEAFF	TGTGCCAGCAGTCCCGGGGACACTGAAGCTTTCTTT
TRBJ2-7	TRBV28	TRBD2	once	CASSPVRPGGRGEQYF	TGTGCCAGCAGTCCCGTGCGGCCGGGAGGGAGAGGCGAGCAGTACTTC
TRBJ1-5	TRBV2	-	-	CASRTGQNQPQHF	TGTGCCAGCAGGACAGGACAGAATCAGCCCCAGCATTTT
TRBJ1-1	TRBV5-6	-	-	CASSLTVNTEAFF	TGTGCCAGCAGCTTGACGGTGAACACTGAAGCTTTCTTT
TRBJ2-1	TRBV19	TRBD2	-	CASSISSGGQWNEQFF	TGTGCCAGTAGTATTTCGAGCGGGGGCCAGTGGAATGAGCAGTTCTTC
TRBJ1-6	TRBV30	-	-	CAWRVRGVYNSPLHF	TGTGCCTGGAGGGTGCGGGGGGTGTACAATTCACCCCTCCACTTT
TRBJ2-2	TRBV27	TRBD2	-	CASSLTSGSAGELFF	TGTGCCAGCAGTTTGACTAGCGGGAGCGCCGGGGAGCTGTTTTTT
TRBJ2-5	TRBV7-2	-	-	CASTRGGGAETQYF	TGTGCCAGCACCCGCGGAGGGGGCGCGGAGACCCAGTACTTC
TRBJ2-1	TRBV4-3	TRBD1	once	CASSQDTSTGGLYNEQFF	TGCGCCAGCAGCCAAGATACCTCGACAGGGGGCCTCTACAATGAGCAGTTCTTC
TRBJ2-1	TRBV29-1	-	-	CSVVLGVTGVEQFF	TGCAGCGTTGTCCTAGGAGTGACTGGAGTTGAGCAGTTCTTC
TRBJ2-3	TRBV5-1	TRBD2	-	CASSSGTSVDTQYF	TGCGCCAGCAGCTCCGGGACTAGCGTCGATACGCAGTATTTT
TRBJ2-7	TRBV7-2	TRBD2	-	CASSYRLAGGSSYEQYF	TGTGCCAGCAGCTATCGACTGGCGGGGGGCAGCTCCTACGAGCAGTACTTC
TRBJ1-6	TRBV6-6	-	-	CASSYSLKSSPLHF	TGTGCCAGCAGTTACTCTTTAAAGAGTTCACCCCTCCACTTT
TRBJ2-1	TRBV10-2	TRBD1	-	CASSGDRGLYEQFF	TGCGCCAGCAGTGGGGACAGGGGGCTCTATGAGCAGTTCTTC
TRBJ1-4	TRBV7-9	-	-	CASSLVSGGAEKLFF	TGTGCCAGCAGCTTAGTCTCGGGGGGCGCTGAAAAACTGTTTTTT
TRBJ1-4	TRBV19	-	-	CASSRRGGDEKLFF	TGTGCCAGTAGTCGCAGGGGTGGAGATGAAAAACTGTTTTTT
TRBJ1-2	TRBV12-3/TRBV12-4	-	few	CASSLRGMYGYTF	TGTGCCAGCAGTTTACGCGGGATGTATGGCTACACCTTC
TRBJ1-1	TRBV9	-	-	CASSASNRVGLDTEAFF	TGTGCCAGCAGCGCAAGCAACAGGGTCGGGTTAGACACTGAAGCTTTCTTT